The 27 T cell receptor beta chains in this list originate from one sample, sequenced in a study of T cell repertoires in cytomegalovirus infection. TCRdb processed the reads anew with MiXCR; each CDR3 protein has one entry. Of 650,000 to 850,000 distinct CDR3 sequences listed, almost 30% were seen once; the top ten hold around 13%. Their target antigens are unknown. Sequencing used cultured CD8+ T cells from PBMCs, obtained from culture after CMV antigen stimulation. All receptors come from a human donor in good health (CMV status not recorded). Some clones in this sample may be carry-over from other donors' samples.

This chain joins TRBV4-1 and TRBJ1-1; 11 positions match TRBD1. The length of the CDR3 is 19 residues. CDR1 is MGHRA and CDR2 is YSYEKL in the germline V gene. V lost 0 bases and J lost 1; bases outside the gene matches: 10. CDR3 residues: CASSQDTRTGGLKNTEAFF. The CDR3 DNA is TGCGCCAGCAGCCAAGACACCAGGACAGGGGGCTTAAAGAACACTGAAGCTTTCTTT.

This chain links TRBV6-8 with TRBJ2-7; D gene unclear. The V gene lost 3 bases and the J gene lost 11 bases, with 23 bases spanning the gap. The CDR3 spans 15 residues. Germline values: CDR1 MNHGY, CDR2 SAAAGT. The CDR3 nucleotides are TGTGCCAGCAGTTATGGCCCGGGCATGGGCCCTGTGAAGTACTTC. Its translation: CASSYGPGMGPVKYF.

This clonotype has more than one count but fewer than ten. This sequence joins TRBV6-2 or TRBV6-3 and TRBJ2-1; 9 positions match TRBD1. This CDR3 region has 15 residues. CDR1 and CDR2 from the germline V gene are MNHEY and SVGEGT. Trimming removed 4 bases from V and 7 bases from J; junction bases left unmatched: 8. This chain's CDR3 is CASSFGTGRFNEQFF. For the CDR3, the DNA is TGTGCCAGCAGTTTCGGGACAGGGAGATTTAATGAGCAGTTCTTC.

The chain recombines TRBV11-3 with TRBJ2-3; D possibly corresponds to TRBD1 (5 bases). Germline assignment: CDR1 SGHNT and CDR2 YENEEA. V was trimmed by 5 bases and J by 4 bases, leaving 19 bases between them. The CDR3 has 16 residues. The CDR3 loop is CASSKWGGQGPDTQYF. Written as DNA, the CDR3 is TGTGCCAGCAGCAAATGGGGTGGGCAGGGCCCAGATACGCAGTATTTT.

Ten or more counts support this clonotype. V usage is TRBV19 and J usage is TRBJ1-5; D unclear. Germline V gives CDR1 LNHDA, CDR2 SQIVND (reference sequence). CDR3 length: 16 residues. V was shortened by 6 bases and J by 1 base, with 16 bases between the two germline ends. In DNA form, the CDR3 reads TGTGCCAGTAGGGACCTCGGAGCAGAGAGCAATCAGCCCCAGCATTTT. This translates into CASRDLGAESNQPQHF. The whole variable domain, filled in from reference TRBV19 and TRBJ1-5, reads DGGITQSPKYLFRKEGQNVTLSCEQNLNHDAMYWYRQDPGQGLRLIYYSQIVNDFQKGDIAEGYSVSREKKESFPLTVTSAQKNPTAFYLCASRDLGAESNQPQHFGDGTRLSIL.

The chain uses TRBV4-1 and TRBJ2-3; 8 bases match TRBD2. J was trimmed by 5 bases and V by 3 bases; bases with no gene match: 10. Germline values: CDR1 MGHRA, CDR2 YSYEKL. This CDR3 region has 16 residues. DNA of the CDR3: TGCGCCAGCAGCCATCCCGGGGGGGGGGGCCGAGATACGCAGTATTTT. Encoded protein: CASSHPGGGGRDTQYF.

The chain has TRBV2 and TRBJ2-2; D gene uncertain. The germline V and J ends were trimmed by 4 bases and 6 bases, with 15 bases remaining between them. CDR1 is SNHLY, CDR2 FYNNEI, per germline. The CDR3 totals 15 residues. As DNA, the CDR3 is TGTGCCAGCAGTGGTCGCTCGACGGCCTCCGGGGAGCTGTTTTTT. This translates into CASSGRSTASGELFF.

This clonotype was detected a few times. The V gene is TRBV2, the J gene TRBJ2-4; possible D gene TRBD2, 6 bases. The V end lost 10 bases, the J end lost 7 bases, and 14 bases lay between the germline ends. There are 12 residues in the CDR3. Germline CDR1 reads SNHLY; CDR2 reads FYNNEI. In nucleotides, the CDR3 is TGTGCCACCCTGTGGGCGGGGAACATTCAGTACTTC. Translated: CATLWAGNIQYF.

This clonotype has just one count. V usage is TRBV19 and J usage is TRBJ2-2, with unresolved D. The CDR3 runs to 14 residues. Germline CDR1 LNHDA, CDR2 SQIVND (reference sequence). Trimming took 3 bases from V and 7 from J, leaving 12 bases between them. The CDR3 reads CASSIWAGNGELFF. CDR3 DNA sequence: TGTGCCAGTAGTATTTGGGCAGGCAACGGGGAGCTGTTTTTT.

The gene calls are TRBV7-9 and TRBJ1-1; no firm D call. Trimming left V 1 base short and J 8 bases short, with 11 bases between. The CDR3 runs 13 residues. From germline, CDR1 is SEHNR and CDR2 FQNEAQ (reference sequence). CDR3 loop: CASSLVTAREAFF. CDR3 nucleotide sequence: TGTGCCAGCAGCTTAGTTACGGCGAGGGAAGCTTTCTTT.

The chain uses TRBV20-1 and TRBJ2-4, with TRBD1 identical over 8 bases. CDR3 length equals 19 residues. The ends lost 2 bases at V and 6 bases at J; junction bases unmatched: 21. Germline CDR1 reads DFQATT; CDR2 reads SNEGSKA (reference sequence). This CDR3 reads CSARPATLGQGEGRNIQYF. CDR3 DNA sequence: TGCAGTGCTAGACCAGCTACACTCGGACAGGGTGAGGGAAGAAACATTCAGTACTTC.

The table lists this clonotype with many counts. The chain combines TRBV7-2 with TRBJ2-5, with 9 nucleotides matching TRBD2. In germline, CDR1 is SGHTA, CDR2 FQGNSA. Germline trimming cut 5 bases from V and 2 bases from J; bases unmatched to any gene: 18. This CDR3 has 19 residues. The CDR3 nucleotides are TGTGCCAGCAGCCCCCGGCGGGGCGGGGGGGCCGTAGTACAAGAGACCCAGTACTTC. Amino acid sequence: CASSPRRGGGAVVQETQYF.

The V gene is TRBV25-1, the J gene TRBJ2-7; no reliable D call. Looked up from germline, CDR1 is MGHDK and CDR2 is SYGVNS. The CDR3 sequence is 15 residues long. V lost 7 bases and J 3 bases, leaving 19 bases between the germline ends. The CDR3 DNA reads as TGTGCCAGCATGGCTTCATCGCCTTTAATCTACGAGCAGTACTTC. This translates into CASMASSPLIYEQYF.

The gene calls are TRBV19 and TRBJ2-7; 9 nucleotides line up with TRBD1. The length of the CDR3 is 14 residues. V lost 5 bases, J lost 5 bases, and 7 bases stayed unmatched. The V gene's germline CDR1 is LNHDA and CDR2 SQIVND (reference sequence). This chain's CDR3 is CASSPRTGANEQYF. Here the CDR3 DNA reads TGTGCCAGTAGTCCCCGGACAGGGGCGAACGAGCAGTACTTC.

This clonotype has just a few counts. The J gene is TRBJ2-6, the V gene TRBV2; D is possibly TRBD1 (5 bases). Germline CDR1 SNHLY, CDR2 FYNNEI. CDR3 size: 16 residues. The V end was cut by 7 bases, the J end by 0 bases, with 13 bases between. The chain's CDR3 is CASKWGTGSGANVLTF. The CDR3 DNA follows: TGTGCCAGCAAGTGGGGCACGGGCTCTGGGGCCAACGTCCTGACTTTC.

In this sample, this clonotype turned up many times. The genes are TRBV5-1 and TRBJ2-3, with 9 bases matching TRBD1. Germline CDR1 reads SGHRS; CDR2 reads YFSETQ. Trimming at V came to 1 base and at J to 5 bases, leaving 5 bases not matched to a gene. CDR3 size: 15 residues. The CDR3 loop reads CASSLRDRVEDTQYF. CDR3 DNA sequence: TGCGCCAGCAGCTTGCGGGACAGGGTCGAAGATACGCAGTATTTT.

The rearrangement uses TRBV29-1 and TRBJ1-2, with TRBD1 matching over 8 bases. Trimming removed 8 bases from V and 4 bases from J; junction bases left unmatched: 9. From germline, CDR1 is SQVTM and CDR2 ANQGSEA. The CDR3 covers 13 residues. The CDR3 here is CSFSDRVTYGYTF. CDR3 bases: TGCAGCTTCTCGGACAGGGTTACCTATGGCTACACCTTC.

The chain combines TRBV27 with TRBJ2-1; D call uncertain. The germline V and J ends were trimmed by 2 bases and 3 bases, with 11 bases remaining between them. This CDR3 is built from 15 residues. Germline V gene data show CDR1 as MNHEY and CDR2 as SMNVEV (reference sequence). CDR3: CASSLARPNYNEQFF. Here the CDR3 DNA reads TGTGCCAGCAGTTTAGCACGACCTAACTACAATGAGCAGTTCTTC.

This rearrangement joins TRBV20-1 to TRBJ1-1; D might be TRBD1 (5 bases). V gave up 1 base and J gave up 0 bases, with 15 bases separating them. Germline-derived CDR1 and CDR2 are DFQATT and SNEGSKA (reference sequence). The CDR3 is 16 amino acids. The CDR3 loop is CSARVSGAQLNTEAFF. CDR3 DNA: TGCAGTGCTAGAGTATCTGGGGCCCAGTTGAACACTGAAGCTTTCTTT.

The chain couples TRBV6-2 or TRBV6-3 to TRBJ1-2; tentatively, D is TRBD1 (5 bases). Germline CDR1 is MNHEY and CDR2 is SVGEGT. V was pared by 2 bases and J by 8 bases, with 9 bases between. CDR3 length: 12 amino acids. The CDR3 here is CASSYPRVGYTF. The CDR3 DNA reads TGTGCCAGCAGTTACCCCAGGGTCGGCTACACCTTC.

This clonotype was seen a few times. The chain carries TRBV24-1 and TRBJ1-2, with D possibly being TRBD1 (6 bases). CDR1 KGHDR and CDR2 SFDVKD come from the germline V gene. Trimming left V 9 bases short and J 0 bases short, with 13 bases between. The CDR3 runs 14 residues. CDR3 loop: CATRGAGANYGYTF. CDR3 coding DNA: TGTGCCACCCGGGGGGCAGGGGCTAACTATGGCTACACCTTC.

There are a few counts of this clonotype. The CDR3 loop is CASSAPWTAQETQYF. In DNA form, the CDR3 reads TGTGCCAGCAGTGCCCCATGGACAGCTCAAGAGACCCAGTACTTC. The rearrangement links TRBV6-1 to TRBJ2-5, with D possibly matching TRBD1 (6 bases). CDR3 length equals 15 residues. V gave up 4 bases and J gave up 2 bases, with 14 bases separating them. CDR1 and CDR2 from the germline V gene are MNHNS and SASEGT.

The chain uses TRBV27 and TRBJ2-1; 10 positions agree with TRBD2. V lost 0 bases to trimming and J lost 8 bases; unmatched junction nucleotides: 4. The germline gives CDR1 MNHEY, CDR2 SMNVEV (reference sequence). This CDR3 has 15 residues. The CDR3 loop reads CASSLSGLASHEQFF. The CDR3 bases are TGTGCCAGCAGTTTATCGGGACTAGCGTCCCATGAGCAGTTCTTC.

This clonotype was observed a few times. V is TRBV4-2 and J is TRBJ2-7; no firm D call. The germline gives CDR1 LGHNA, CDR2 YNFKEQ. Trimming cost V 5 bases and J 0 bases, with 20 bases left between them. This CDR3 is built from 17 residues. CDR3: CASSCGGEVRSSYEQYV. The CDR3 DNA reads as TGTGCCAGCAGCTGCGGCGGTGAAGTACGAAGCTCCTACGAGCAGTACGTC.

This sequence joins TRBV7-6 and TRBJ2-7; D possibly corresponds to TRBD1 (5 bases). Germline loops: CDR1 SGHVS, CDR2 FNYEAQ. This CDR3 contains 16 residues. The CDR3 DNA is TGTGCCAGCGGCTTAGGCCCAGGGTTAGAGACCTACGAGCAGTACGTC. It translates to CASGLGPGLETYEQYV.

This clonotype was observed a few times. The chain recombines TRBV5-4 with TRBJ1-1, with D unclear. The CDR3 contains 12 residues. CDR1 is SGHNT, CDR2 YYREEE, per germline (reference sequence). Deletions cut 4 bases from V and 5 bases from J, with 9 bases between. The CDR3 sequence is CASSPGITEAFF. In DNA, the CDR3 is TGTGCCAGCAGCCCGGGTATAACTGAAGCTTTCTTT.

This clonotype was seen ten or more times. This chain uses TRBV7-2 with TRBJ1-4, with unresolved D. Germline CDR1 is SGHTA and CDR2 is FQGNSA. This CDR3 region has 13 residues. With 1 base removed from V and 5 bases from J, the gap between germline ends came to 5 bases. The CDR3 nucleotides are TGTGCCAGCAGCTTAGTGGGGAATGAAAAACTGTTTTTT. Its protein is CASSLVGNEKLFF.